This T cell receptor (beta chain) is drawn from a study of blood T cell repertoires in COVID-19. Overall study: Samples taken during acute and convalescent COVID-19 were collected in the United States, Italy and Spain. T cells, B-cell-depleted T cells, or PBMCs supplied cDNA or gDNA.

Per the study methods: Reference gene primer amplification gave nucleated cell count estimates. Libraries were prepared by immunoSEQ multiplex PCR; TCRdb keeps only in-frame clonotypes and omits some of them. That table is the source of V, J and clone size, and D and trimming were worked out from the DNA. Of about 47,000 clones in the sample, approximately 78% are singletons; the top ten hold 13% to 15%. Germline V gene data show CDR1 as KGHDR and CDR2 as SFDVKD. Losses at the gene ends were 2 bases for V and 4 bases for J; bases not matched to a gene: 10. This CDR3 is 19 amino acids long. This receptor was identified in a human donor with acute or convalescent COVID-19. The donor label of this sample is uncertain. V and J are TRBV24-1 and TRBJ2-3; 14 positions agree with TRBD2. Sequenced sample: peripheral blood. The CDR3 loop reads CATSDSLTSGRAGSDTQYF. The DNA of the CDR3 is TGTGCCACCAGTGATTCGCTGACTAGCGGGAGGGCCGGATCAGATACGCAGTATTTT.